Reported below is one TCR beta chain. MiXCR, run by TCRdb on the reads, gives a single entry per CDR3 protein. The table records around 19,000 distinct CDR3 sequences, about 10% of them present only once. V lost 6 bases and J lost 3; bases outside the gene matches: 11. This CDR3 has 16 residues. The sample originates from a study of type 1 regulatory T cells. About the study: T-allo10 is an in vitro-generated, Tr1-enriched CD4 T cell product specific for alloantigen.

Material: CD4+ T cells, either the whole sample or a sorted fraction (not recorded which). This TCR derives from a human donor in good health. The chain carries TRBV12-3 or TRBV12-4 and TRBJ2-5; 9 bases line up with TRBD1. This chain's CDR3 is CASSPPKGQGKETQYF. CDR3 DNA sequence: TGTGCCAGCAGCCCCCCAAAAGGACAGGGGAAAGAGACCCAGTACTTC.